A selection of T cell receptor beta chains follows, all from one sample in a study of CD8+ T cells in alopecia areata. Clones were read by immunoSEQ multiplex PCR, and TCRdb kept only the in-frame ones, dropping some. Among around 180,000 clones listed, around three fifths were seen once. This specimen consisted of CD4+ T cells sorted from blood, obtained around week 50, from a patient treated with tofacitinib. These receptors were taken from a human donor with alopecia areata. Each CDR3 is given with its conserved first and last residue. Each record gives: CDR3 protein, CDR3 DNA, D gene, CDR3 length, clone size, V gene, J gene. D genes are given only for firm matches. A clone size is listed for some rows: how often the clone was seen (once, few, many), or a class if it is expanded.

CDR3aa: CASSLEAPPGVKGYSPLHF
CDR3nt: TGTGCCAGCAGCTTAGAGGCCCCCCCGGGCGTAAAGGGGTATTCACCCCTCCACTTT
d_gene: NA
len: 19
abundance: NA
v_gene: TRBV7-6
j_gene: TRBJ1-6

CDR3aa: CASSTGTRAGELFF
CDR3nt: TGTGCCAGCAGTACCGGGACGCGGGCCGGGGAGCTGTTTTTT
d_gene: NA
len: 14
abundance: NA
v_gene: TRBV2
j_gene: TRBJ2-2

CDR3aa: CSAGEGTQYF
CDR3nt: TGCAGTGCGGGGGAGGGTACGCAGTATTTT
d_gene: TRBD2
len: 10
abundance: NA
v_gene: TRBV20-1
j_gene: TRBJ2-3

CDR3aa: CASSQSIRDTEAFF
CDR3nt: TGCGCCAGCAGTCAATCGATTAGGGACACTGAAGCTTTCTTT
d_gene: NA
len: 14
abundance: few
v_gene: TRBV23-1
j_gene: TRBJ1-1

CDR3aa: CSVAEVGSNQPQHF
CDR3nt: TGCAGCGTTGCCGAAGTAGGTAGCAATCAGCCCCAGCATTTT
d_gene: NA
len: 14
abundance: NA
v_gene: TRBV29-1
j_gene: TRBJ1-5

CDR3aa: CAWNHPDGPQHF
CDR3nt: TGTGCCTGGAACCACCCGGATGGTCCCCAGCATTTT
d_gene: NA
len: 12
abundance: NA
v_gene: TRBV30
j_gene: TRBJ1-5

CDR3aa: CASSLNEQYF
CDR3nt: TGCGCCAGCAGTCTCAACGAGCAGTACTTC
d_gene: NA
len: 10
abundance: NA
v_gene: TRBV10-2
j_gene: TRBJ2-7

CDR3aa: CSARGVGGYTF
CDR3nt: TGCAGTGCTAGAGGGGTTGGTGGCTACACCTTC
d_gene: NA
len: 11
abundance: NA
v_gene: TRBV20-1
j_gene: TRBJ1-2

CDR3aa: CASRGRRANTEAFF
CDR3nt: TGCGCCAGCAGAGGAAGAAGGGCAAACACTGAAGCTTTCTTT
d_gene: NA
len: 14
abundance: few
v_gene: TRBV4-1
j_gene: TRBJ1-1

CDR3aa: CAWSADTQTVAQHF
CDR3nt: TGTGCCTGGAGTGCTGACACCCAGACCGTGGCCCAGCATTTT
d_gene: NA
len: 14
abundance: once
v_gene: TRBV30
j_gene: TRBJ1-5

CDR3aa: CASQTGDPYEQYF
CDR3nt: TGTGCCAGCCAGACAGGGGATCCCTACGAGCAGTACTTC
d_gene: TRBD1
len: 13
abundance: NA
v_gene: TRBV2
j_gene: TRBJ2-7

CDR3aa: CASSPLGGTDTQYF
CDR3nt: TGTGCCAGCAGCCCCCTTGGAGGCACAGATACGCAGTATTTT
d_gene: NA
len: 14
abundance: NA
v_gene: TRBV7-2
j_gene: TRBJ2-3

CDR3aa: CSVGSGLYYNEQFF
CDR3nt: TGCAGCGTGGGGAGCGGACTTTACTACAATGAGCAGTTCTTC
d_gene: NA
len: 14
abundance: NA
v_gene: TRBV29-1
j_gene: TRBJ2-1

CDR3aa: CASGFSRLADTQYF
CDR3nt: TGTGCTAGTGGTTTTTCACGTCTCGCAGATACGCAGTATTTT
d_gene: NA
len: 14
abundance: NA
v_gene: TRBV12-5
j_gene: TRBJ2-3

CDR3aa: CASSEGQTALQPQHF
CDR3nt: TGTGCCAGCAGTGAAGGACAAACAGCCCTTCAGCCCCAGCATTTT
d_gene: NA
len: 15
abundance: NA
v_gene: TRBV2
j_gene: TRBJ1-5

CDR3aa: CASSQAGSGYEQYF
CDR3nt: TGTGCCAGCAGCCAAGCTGGTAGCGGCTACGAGCAGTACTTC
d_gene: NA
len: 14
abundance: NA
v_gene: TRBV4-2
j_gene: TRBJ2-7

CDR3aa: CASTQSGISSYNSPLHF
CDR3nt: TGTGCCAGCACCCAATCGGGCATAAGCTCCTATAATTCACCCCTCCACTTT
d_gene: NA
len: 17
abundance: NA
v_gene: TRBV25-1
j_gene: TRBJ1-6

CDR3aa: CASSQDNLSWETQYF
CDR3nt: TGCGCCAGCAGCCAAGATAACTTGTCCTGGGAGACCCAGTACTTC
d_gene: NA
len: 15
abundance: NA
v_gene: TRBV4-3
j_gene: TRBJ2-5

CDR3aa: CAWSLGTSEQFF
CDR3nt: TGTGCCTGGAGTCTAGGGACGAGTGAGCAGTTCTTC
d_gene: NA
len: 12
abundance: NA
v_gene: TRBV30
j_gene: TRBJ2-1

CDR3aa: CAWKVLASYNEQFF
CDR3nt: TGTGCCTGGAAAGTTTTAGCCTCCTACAATGAGCAGTTCTTC
d_gene: NA
len: 14
abundance: NA
v_gene: TRBV30
j_gene: TRBJ2-1

CDR3aa: CASSQGPSGGPDTGELFF
CDR3nt: TGCGCCAGCAGCCAAGGGCCTAGCGGGGGTCCCGACACCGGGGAGCTGTTTTTT
d_gene: TRBD2
len: 18
abundance: once
v_gene: TRBV4-1
j_gene: TRBJ2-2

CDR3aa: CASSLSSQGASWATEAFF
CDR3nt: TGTGCCAGCAGCTTATCTTCCCAGGGGGCAAGTTGGGCCACTGAAGCTTTCTTT
d_gene: TRBD1
len: 18
abundance: NA
v_gene: TRBV7-2
j_gene: TRBJ1-1

CDR3aa: CASSFGKWTTDYGYTF
CDR3nt: TGCGCCAGCAGCTTTGGGAAATGGACAACCGACTATGGCTACACCTTC
d_gene: NA
len: 16
abundance: once
v_gene: TRBV5-1
j_gene: TRBJ1-2

CDR3aa: CASSYSNFNQPQHF
CDR3nt: TGTGCCAGCAGTTACTCCAACTTCAATCAGCCCCAGCATTTT
d_gene: NA
len: 14
abundance: NA
v_gene: TRBV6-6
j_gene: TRBJ1-5

CDR3aa: CAWDRGTEKLFF
CDR3nt: TGTGCCTGGGACAGGGGGACTGAAAAACTGTTTTTT
d_gene: TRBD1
len: 12
abundance: NA
v_gene: TRBV30
j_gene: TRBJ1-4

CDR3aa: CSVAKTGGESYEQYF
CDR3nt: TGCAGCGTTGCCAAAACAGGGGGCGAAAGCTACGAGCAGTACTTC
d_gene: TRBD1
len: 15
abundance: few
v_gene: TRBV29-1
j_gene: TRBJ2-7

CDR3aa: CALEGGANTEAFF
CDR3nt: TGTGCCCTGGAAGGGGGTGCAAACACTGAAGCTTTCTTT
d_gene: NA
len: 13
abundance: NA
v_gene: TRBV30
j_gene: TRBJ1-1

CDR3aa: CASSEPRDSPYGYTF
CDR3nt: TGTGCCAGCTCAGAACCCCGGGACAGTCCTTATGGCTACACCTTC
d_gene: TRBD1
len: 15
abundance: NA
v_gene: TRBV18
j_gene: TRBJ1-2

CDR3aa: CSVGRTSGTGGETQYF
CDR3nt: TGCAGCGTTGGACGGACATCGGGCACAGGGGGAGAGACCCAGTACTTC
d_gene: TRBD1
len: 16
abundance: once
v_gene: TRBV29-1
j_gene: TRBJ2-5

CDR3aa: CAWSYRGAGGELFF
CDR3nt: TGTGCCTGGAGCTACCGGGGGGCCGGCGGGGAGCTGTTTTTT
d_gene: NA
len: 14
abundance: NA
v_gene: TRBV30
j_gene: TRBJ2-2

CDR3aa: CASTGQVSNQPQHF
CDR3nt: TGTGCCAGTACCGGACAGGTTAGCAATCAGCCCCAGCATTTT
d_gene: TRBD1
len: 14
abundance: NA
v_gene: TRBV19
j_gene: TRBJ1-5

CDR3aa: CASGRDRVSSQPQHF
CDR3nt: TGTGCCAGCGGCCGGGACAGGGTGTCAAGTCAGCCCCAGCATTTT
d_gene: TRBD1
len: 15
abundance: once
v_gene: TRBV2
j_gene: TRBJ1-5

CDR3aa: CSGGTVEGYTF
CDR3nt: TGCAGCGGAGGGACAGTAGAAGGCTACACCTTC
d_gene: TRBD1
len: 11
abundance: NA
v_gene: TRBV29-1
j_gene: TRBJ1-2

CDR3aa: CSVENPPSTDTQYF
CDR3nt: TGCAGCGTTGAAAATCCCCCTAGCACAGATACGCAGTATTTT
d_gene: NA
len: 14
abundance: NA
v_gene: TRBV29-1
j_gene: TRBJ2-3

CDR3aa: CASSFGLAGTTGELFF
CDR3nt: TGCGCCAGCAGCTTCGGACTAGCGGGGACCACCGGGGAGCTGTTTTTT
d_gene: TRBD2
len: 16
abundance: NA
v_gene: TRBV5-1
j_gene: TRBJ2-2

CDR3aa: CSGSPGNTEAFF
CDR3nt: TGCAGCGGCTCCCCGGGGAACACTGAAGCTTTCTTT
d_gene: NA
len: 12
abundance: few
v_gene: TRBV29-1
j_gene: TRBJ1-1

CDR3aa: CASSPKVAGPYGYTF
CDR3nt: TGTGCCAGCTCACCAAAAGTAGCAGGCCCCTATGGCTACACCTTC
d_gene: NA
len: 15
abundance: NA
v_gene: TRBV18
j_gene: TRBJ1-2

CDR3aa: CAWKQESNPYYGYTF
CDR3nt: TGTGCCTGGAAACAGGAGTCCAACCCCTACTATGGCTACACCTTC
d_gene: NA
len: 15
abundance: NA
v_gene: TRBV30
j_gene: TRBJ1-2

CDR3aa: CSVEYSLTDTQYF
CDR3nt: TGCAGCGTGGAATACAGTCTCACAGATACGCAGTATTTT
d_gene: NA
len: 13
abundance: NA
v_gene: TRBV29-1
j_gene: TRBJ2-3

CDR3aa: CASSFSDTQYF
CDR3nt: TGTGCCAGCAGTTTCTCAGATACGCAGTATTTT
d_gene: NA
len: 11
abundance: NA
v_gene: TRBV6-5
j_gene: TRBJ2-3

CDR3aa: CASSFPSGGVYTF
CDR3nt: TGTGCCAGCAGCTTCCCCTCTGGGGGGGTCTACACCTTC
d_gene: NA
len: 13
abundance: NA
v_gene: TRBV7-9
j_gene: TRBJ1-2

CDR3aa: CATLRVPSTEAFF
CDR3nt: TGTGCCACCCTTAGGGTCCCATCAACTGAAGCTTTCTTT
d_gene: NA
len: 13
abundance: NA
v_gene: TRBV28
j_gene: TRBJ1-1

CDR3aa: CASGSDSHNSPLHF
CDR3nt: TGTGCCAGCGGATCGGACAGCCATAATTCACCCCTCCACTTT
d_gene: NA
len: 14
abundance: NA
v_gene: TRBV25-1
j_gene: TRBJ1-6

CDR3aa: CASSLDGNTEAFF
CDR3nt: TGTGCCAGCAGCCTGGACGGGAACACTGAAGCTTTCTTT
d_gene: NA
len: 13
abundance: NA
v_gene: TRBV6-5
j_gene: TRBJ1-1

CDR3aa: CASSQVGSPGEQYF
CDR3nt: TGCGCCAGCAGCCAAGTTGGGTCACCGGGCGAGCAGTACTTC
d_gene: NA
len: 14
abundance: NA
v_gene: TRBV4-3
j_gene: TRBJ2-7

CDR3aa: CASSPRREVNGYTF
CDR3nt: TGTGCCAGCTCACCGAGAAGAGAAGTTAATGGCTACACCTTC
d_gene: NA
len: 14
abundance: NA
v_gene: TRBV18
j_gene: TRBJ1-2

CDR3aa: CASWFTDTQYF
CDR3nt: TGTGCCAGCTGGTTCACAGATACGCAGTATTTT
d_gene: NA
len: 11
abundance: NA
v_gene: TRBV2
j_gene: TRBJ2-3

CDR3aa: CASSVIGYNEQFF
CDR3nt: TGTGCCAGCAGCGTGATCGGGTACAATGAGCAGTTCTTC
d_gene: NA
len: 13
abundance: NA
v_gene: TRBV9
j_gene: TRBJ2-1

CDR3aa: CASSVAIGPSYEQYF
CDR3nt: TGTGCCAGCAGCGTAGCTATCGGCCCCTCCTACGAGCAGTACTTC
d_gene: NA
len: 15
abundance: NA
v_gene: TRBV9
j_gene: TRBJ2-7

CDR3aa: CASSPMRITDTQYF
CDR3nt: TGTGCCAGCAGCCCGATGAGGATTACAGATACGCAGTATTTT
d_gene: NA
len: 14
abundance: few
v_gene: TRBV7-8
j_gene: TRBJ2-3